This T cell receptor beta chain was identified during a study of control samples from healthy donors and cancer patients. Clones were sequenced by immunoSEQ multiplex PCR, and TCRdb holds only the in-frame ones, with some missing. The repertoire includes about 98,000 clones, 79% of them detected once, and roughly a tenth sits in the top ten. CDR1 is SGHDT, CDR2 YYEEEE, per germline. The CDR3 is 13 residues long. V shed 1 base and J shed 0 bases, with 5 bases lying between them. The chain has TRBV5-6 and TRBJ2-7, with D hard to call. The sample taken for sequencing was blood. This receptor was obtained from a woman aged 30 to 39 in good health. CDR3 nucleotides: TGTGCCAGCAGCTTGCCCAGCTCCTACGAGCAGTACTTC. This gives the protein CASSLPSSYEQYF.